Here is one T cell receptor (beta chain) with its context. Its antigen target is currently unknown. A junction boundary mismatches the germline segment, possibly from a read error. The cysteine opens and the phenylalanine closes a CDR3 of 16 amino acids. Only the CDR3 region is kept as DNA, spanning 48 bases read in frame from base 1. Via the germline V gene, CDR1 is MNHEY and CDR2 SVGAGI. These data are taken from a study of T cell changes during pregnancy in multiple sclerosis (dated by TCRdb to about 2019). Describing the broader study: In women with multiple sclerosis, the researchers looked at how the T cell repertoire shifted as pregnancy progressed.

The library was made by the immunoSEQ multiplex PCR assay. What TCRdb holds here is the immuneACCESS table cut down to in-frame rearrangements. Part of the clones is not present; checked against another copy, under half of the missing clones reflect an unresolved V gene, and the others are unexplained. This sample gives approximately 48,000 clones in total; approximately 94% of them show up just once. Around 5.9% of the sample is taken by the ten largest. Specimen: CD8+ T cells from peripheral blood mononuclear cells, collected before pregnancy. Here the chain combines TRBV6-5 and TRBJ1-2; TRBD1 is possibly the D segment (5 matching bases). The receptor was isolated from a female donor with multiple sclerosis, enrolled in a pregnancy study. In nucleotide form, the sequence is TGTGCCAGCAGATACTCCGGCGGCAGGGAGGATTGGGAGTACACCTTC. This yields the protein CASRYSGGREDWEYTF.